These T cell receptor beta chains were read from a single sample in a study of blood T cell repertoires in COVID-19. Measured with immunoSEQ multiplex PCR; TCRdb has only the in-frame clones, and not every one. The data contain approximately 260,000 clones, 85% to 90% of them seen just once; the ten biggest clones take up around 3.5%. The material sequenced was peripheral blood. The origin of the receptors is a middle-aged woman with acute or convalescent COVID-19. Each CDR3 is given with its conserved first and last residue. D genes are given only for firm matches. Clone size is stated in some rows and not others, as once, few, many or a class when expanded.

V	D	size	J	CDR3	DNA
TRBV6-4	TRBD2	NA	TRBJ2-3	CASSKRGGRGDTQYF	TGTGCCAGCTCGAAGCGGGGGGGCCGTGGAGATACGCAGTATTTT
TRBV19	NA	once	TRBJ1-2	CASSPPTALNYGYTF	TGTGCCAGTAGTCCACCGACAGCCCTTAACTATGGCTACACCTTC
TRBV19	TRBD2	NA	TRBJ2-5	CASSQRGSQETQYF	TGTGCCAGTAGTCAGCGGGGGAGTCAAGAGACCCAGTACTTC
TRBV11-3	TRBD1	NA	TRBJ1-2	CASSLKAGTGGSRGDGYTF	TGTGCCAGCAGCTTAAAGGCCGGGACAGGGGGCTCCAGGGGAGATGGCTACACCTTC
TRBV3-1/TRBV3-2	TRBD2	NA	TRBJ2-1	CASSQTTAGGYNEQFF	TGTGCCAGCAGCCAGACTACAGCGGGGGGTTACAATGAGCAGTTCTTC
TRBV6-5	NA	once	TRBJ2-5	CASSYSLAGVQETQYF	TGTGCCAGCAGTTACTCGCTGGCAGGCGTCCAAGAGACCCAGTACTTC
TRBV10-3	TRBD2	NA	TRBJ2-1	CASGTGTSSSDEQFF	TGTGCCAGCGGAACCGGGACTAGCAGCTCCGATGAGCAGTTCTTC
TRBV3-1/TRBV3-2	TRBD1	NA	TRBJ1-2	CASSQGTGYSYGYTF	TGTGCCAGCAGCCAAGGGACAGGGTATTCCTATGGCTACACCTTC
TRBV27	NA	NA	TRBJ1-1	CASTPESAVNTEAFF	TGTGCCAGCACCCCCGAGTCGGCGGTGAACACTGAAGCTTTCTTT
TRBV5-1	TRBD1	NA	TRBJ2-1	CASSLAGTGIHEQFF	TGCGCCAGCAGCTTGGCCGGGACAGGGATCCATGAGCAGTTCTTC
TRBV5-1	NA	NA	TRBJ1-2	CASSLEQAPRGYTF	TGCGCCAGCAGCTTGGAACAGGCTCCTCGAGGCTACACCTTC
TRBV11-2	NA	NA	TRBJ1-2	CASSPFGQGYGYTF	TGTGCCAGCAGCCCCTTCGGTCAGGGCTATGGCTACACCTTC
TRBV6-5	NA	NA	TRBJ1-1	CAIWRTETEAFF	TGTGCCATCTGGAGGACAGAGACTGAAGCTTTCTTT
TRBV6-1	NA	NA	TRBJ1-5	CASSEAFIGVTQPQHF	TGTGCCAGCAGTGAAGCCTTCATCGGGGTAACTCAGCCCCAGCATTTT
TRBV24-1	TRBD1	NA	TRBJ2-3	CATSDSSTGAITDTQYF	TGTGCCACCAGTGATTCCTCCACAGGGGCCATCACAGATACGCAGTATTTT
TRBV9	TRBD1	NA	TRBJ1-1	CASGGQGTANTEAFF	TGTGCCAGCGGTGGACAGGGAACGGCGAACACTGAAGCTTTCTTT
TRBV24-1	TRBD1	NA	TRBJ1-1	CATRRTGGKNTEAFF	TGTGCCACCAGGAGGACAGGAGGGAAGAACACTGAAGCTTTCTTT
TRBV9	TRBD2	few	TRBJ2-2	CASSVALGLAESNTGELFF	TGTGCCAGCAGCGTAGCTTTGGGACTAGCGGAGTCGAACACCGGGGAGCTGTTTTTT
TRBV7-9	TRBD1	NA	TRBJ1-5	CASSPGTGGQPQHF	TGTGCCAGCAGCCCCGGGACAGGGGGACAGCCCCAGCATTTT
TRBV28	TRBD2	NA	TRBJ2-5	CASSFVAGDVKETQYF	TGTGCCAGCAGTTTTGTAGCGGGGGACGTCAAAGAGACCCAGTACTTC
TRBV9	NA	NA	TRBJ1-1	CASSSARGNTEAFF	TGTGCCAGCAGCTCAGCGCGGGGGAACACTGAAGCTTTCTTT
TRBV4-1	NA	NA	TRBJ2-6	CASSQDMPGSSGANVLTF	TGCGCCAGCAGCCAAGATATGCCGGGAAGCTCTGGGGCCAACGTCCTGACTTTC
TRBV6-5	NA	NA	TRBJ2-5	CASSIQGETQYF	TGTGCCAGCAGCATCCAGGGGGAGACCCAGTACTTC
TRBV11-2	NA	NA	TRBJ1-2	CASSLEPQWGYTF	TGTGCCAGCAGCTTAGAGCCCCAGTGGGGCTACACCTTC
TRBV5-6	NA	NA	TRBJ1-3	CASSLSPGPGNTIYF	TGTGCCAGCAGCTTGAGTCCAGGGCCTGGAAACACCATATATTTT
TRBV5-4	TRBD2	once	TRBJ2-1	CASSYPPGGGRSTQFF	TGTGCCAGCAGCTACCCCCCCGGCGGGGGGCGCTCAACACAGTTCTTC
TRBV3-1/TRBV3-2	NA	NA	TRBJ2-2	CASSQGPSAGELFF	TGTGCCAGCAGCCAGGGCCCTTCCGCCGGGGAGCTGTTTTTT
TRBV4-2	NA	NA	TRBJ1-5	CASSPRTSNQPQHF	TGTGCCAGCAGCCCCCGGACAAGCAATCAGCCCCAGCATTTT
TRBV7-2	NA	NA	TRBJ2-2	CASSFTSYTGELFF	TGTGCCAGCAGCTTTACTAGCTATACCGGGGAGCTGTTTTTT
TRBV30	TRBD1	NA	TRBJ1-3	CAWRGLDRDPSSGNTIYF	TGTGCCTGGAGGGGACTCGACAGGGACCCCTCCTCTGGAAACACCATATATTTT
TRBV24-1	TRBD2	NA	TRBJ2-1	CATKRGGDNEQFF	TGTGCCACCAAGCGGGGGGGTGACAATGAGCAGTTCTTC
TRBV3-1/TRBV3-2	NA	NA	TRBJ1-1	CASSQDLSSEAFF	TGTGCCAGCAGCCAAGATCTGAGCTCTGAAGCTTTCTTT
TRBV6-6	NA	NA	TRBJ1-2	CASSYSSQVEGYTF	TGTGCCAGCAGTTACAGTTCACAGGTGGAAGGCTACACCTTC
TRBV9	TRBD2	NA	TRBJ2-1	CASSTYNKTGGGGFF	TGTGCCAGCAGCACATACAACAAAACCGGCGGGGGAGGGTTCTTC
TRBV12-3/TRBV12-4	NA	NA	TRBJ1-3	CASRDTGNTIYF	TGTGCCAGCAGAGACACCGGAAACACCATATATTTT
TRBV2	NA	NA	TRBJ2-5	CASRGSSGRETQYF	TGTGCCAGCAGGGGTAGTTCGGGTCGGGAGACCCAGTACTTC
TRBV5-5	TRBD1	NA	TRBJ1-2	CASSLAIGQALIANYGYTF	TGTGCCAGCAGCTTGGCCATAGGACAGGCACTAATAGCTAACTATGGCTACACCTTC
TRBV2	TRBD1	NA	TRBJ1-4	CASRSRQGIATNEKLFF	TGTGCCAGCAGAAGCCGACAGGGAATAGCAACTAATGAAAAACTGTTTTTT
TRBV6-5	TRBD1	NA	TRBJ1-2	CASTGGYGYTF	TGTGCCAGCACAGGGGGCTATGGCTACACCTTC
TRBV12-3/TRBV12-4	NA	NA	TRBJ2-1	CASGGNEQFF	TGTGCCAGCGGCGGGAATGAGCAGTTCTTC
TRBV10-3	NA	NA	TRBJ1-6	CAISESLRQGNSPLHF	TGTGCCATCAGTGAGTCTCTAAGGCAGGGTAATTCACCCCTCCACTTT
TRBV6-6	TRBD1	NA	TRBJ2-5	CASRSGQGAGETQYF	TGTGCCAGCAGGTCGGGACAGGGGGCCGGGGAGACCCAGTACTTC